This TCR beta chain was retrieved from a study of a mutant IDH1 vaccine in newly diagnosed glioma listed by TCRdb under 2021. As for the study more broadly: Of the approximately 35 treated patients, approximately 62% were male and about 38% were female, and the mean age was approximately 41 years. Longitudinal TCRB deep sequencing was performed for around 23 treated patients wherever samples were available for exploratory analyses. Peripheral blood was drawn at six visits: V03 (baseline), V05, V07, V10, V12 and V13. Before enrollment, most patients had been given radiochemotherapy with temozolomide as standard therapy, while the rest had received either radiotherapy alone or temozolomide alone.

The CDR1 and CDR2 encoded by the germline V gene (reference sequence) are LNHDA and SQIVND. Reading from cysteine to phenylalanine, the CDR3 counts 14 amino acids. The entry retains the CDR3 DNA only, 42 bases that are in frame from base 1. Trimming accounts for 4 bases at V and 2 bases at J, while the number of junction bases matched to no gene is 5. Library preparation employed the immunoSEQ multiplex PCR assay. Following the manufacturer's protocol, the hsTCRB Kit was used to amplify rearranged TCR beta chain sequences. An Illumina MiSeq was used to sequence the TCRB libraries. The authors' pipeline ran thus. Demultiplexing, trimming and gene mapping were performed with the kit vendor's proprietary platform. TCRdb stores this immuneACCESS table with in-frame sequences only. Part of the clones is absent; in the studies checked, under half of the shortfall reflects unresolved V genes, and no reason is known for the rest. V and J calls plus clone size are reproduced from that table; the DNA served to infer D and trimming. The sample data list around 92,000 clones, and about 87% of these were observed just once. Under 0.7% of the sample is in the top ten clones.

The study at large found these results: It was noted by the authors that analyses of patient blood samples could not be reproduced owing to sample limitations. Immune responses induced by the vaccine were seen in approximately 92% of patients across multiple MHC alleles. Selection of PBMC samples for TCRB deep sequencing was based on availability. Pseudoprogression seemed to be unrelated to changes in the top peripheral T cell clonotypes found by TCRB sequencing.

On this clone: It has no known antigen specificity. The record has no base qualities; no much larger clone is one base away.

This sample's time point label indicates: baseline, week 1 (first vaccination visit). Reading the label with the study, this specimen's treatment or condition is: pre-vaccination baseline after standard-of-care therapy. The donors had newly diagnosed IDH1-mutant astrocytomas of WHO grade 3 or 4 that showed loss of nuclear ATRX. The samples were drawn from NOA16, a multicentre, single-arm, open-label phase I trial in Germany that tested a mutant IDH1 peptide vaccine in humans for the first time. Blood drawn at visit V03 was used as the baseline sample for immunogenicity testing. Genomic DNA for TCRB sequencing was isolated from EDTA blood with the DNeasy Blood and Tissue Kit.

The material sequenced was PBMCs, taken from a glioma patient treated with radiotherapy, temozolomide or both. The clonotype was recovered from a woman aged 45 to 65 with glioma. Recombination joined TRBV19 with TRBJ2-7, with 7 bases in between that match TRBD2. CDR3 loop: CASSTTGRPYEQYF. The bases read TGTGCCAGTAGTACGACCGGGAGGCCCTACGAGCAGTACTTC.